These T cell receptor beta chains were read from a single sample in a study of blood T cells in healthy people across ages. TCRdb called the 5' RACE reads again in MiXCR, with one record for every CDR3 protein. The sample contains about 1.8 million distinct CDR3 sequences, approximately 50% of which appear only once. Sequencing was carried out using blood. The receptors were sampled from a woman between 40 and 55 years old in good health. Both conserved end residues are part of each CDR3. The D gene is left open where the match is weak. The size field is filled for only some rows; it gives once, few, many or a size class.

>.|TRBJ1-2|TRBV6-2/TRBV6-3|once|12
CASSHGQCGYTF
TGTGCCAGCAGCCACGGACAGTGTGGCTACACCTTC
>.|TRBJ1-2|TRBV6-5|.|14
CASSYSTGFNGYTF
TGTGCCAGCAGTTACTCAACAGGGTTTAACGGCTACACCTTC
>.|TRBJ2-5|TRBV20-1|few|17
CSANPAGSGRGGETQYF
TGCAGTGCTAATCCCGCTGGCAGTGGGCGGGGCGGGGAGACCCAGTACTTC
>.|TRBJ2-7|TRBV5-1|.|14
CASRIRDGALGQYF
TGCGCCAGCAGAATCCGGGACGGAGCCCTCGGGCAGTACTTC
>.|TRBJ2-5|TRBV12-3/TRBV12-4|.|11
CASGSIETQYF
TGTGCCAGCGGGTCCATAGAGACCCAGTACTTC
>.|TRBJ2-7|TRBV28|.|16
CASRSPGGDRSYEQYF
TGTGCCAGCAGATCACCAGGGGGGGACCGATCCTACGAGCAGTACTTC
>.|TRBJ1-5|TRBV29-1|.|14
CSTIDPGRNQPQHF
TGCAGCACTATCGACCCAGGTCGGAATCAGCCCCAGCATTTT
>.|TRBJ1-6|TRBV2|.|15
CASSSVVGDISPLHF
TGTGCCAGCAGTAGTGTGGTTGGGGATATTTCACCCCTCCACTTT
>.|TRBJ1-1|TRBV4-2|.|12
CASSQEHREAFF
TGTGCCAGCAGCCAAGAACACAGGGAAGCTTTCTTT
>.|TRBJ2-1|TRBV28|.|12
CASSGPRNEQFF
TGTGCCAGCAGCGGTCCTCGGAATGAGCAGTTCTTC
>.|TRBJ1-2|TRBV29-1|.|13
CSVEAGTYYGYTF
TGCAGCGTTGAAGCCGGGACGTATTATGGCTACACCTTC
>.|TRBJ2-5|TRBV10-3|.|12
CAIKGQNYEPYF
TGTGCCATCAAAGGACAGAACTACGAGCCGTACTTC
>TRBD1|TRBJ2-2|TRBV27|.|14
CASLGQGTTGELFF
TGTGCCAGCCTCGGACAGGGGACCACCGGGGAGCTGTTTTTT
>.|TRBJ1-6|TRBV5-5|few|12
CASSQTQGLLHF
TGTGCCAGCAGCCAGACACAGGGACTCCTCCACTTT
>.|TRBJ2-3|TRBV7-2|.|14
CASSSPAQGATQYF
TGTGCCAGCAGCTCGCCTGCGCAGGGTGCTACGCAGTATTTT
>.|TRBJ1-1|TRBV6-6|.|12
CASRATGTEAFF
TGTGCCAGCAGGGCGACTGGGACTGAAGCTTTCTTT
>.|TRBJ2-1|TRBV15|.|13
CATSRALGSPEFF
TGTGCCACCAGCAGAGCCTTGGGCTCCCCGGAGTTCTTC
>.|TRBJ2-1|TRBV4-2|.|16
CASSPLSKGPYNEQFF
TGTGCCAGCAGCCCCCTTTCGAAGGGCCCCTACAATGAGCAGTTCTTC
>.|TRBJ1-5|TRBV6-1|.|15
CASKWEAFSNQPQHF
TGTGCCAGCAAGTGGGAGGCCTTTAGCAATCAGCCCCAGCATTTT
>.|TRBJ2-7|TRBV6-5|.|15
CASSWARDISYEQYF
TGTGCCAGCAGTTGGGCCCGGGACATCTCCTACGAGCAGTACTTC
>.|TRBJ1-1|TRBV6-4|.|13
CASSVGRGTEAFF
TGTGCCAGCAGTGTGGGGAGGGGCACTGAAGCTTTCTTT
>.|TRBJ2-3|TRBV5-1|few|12
CASSYLQDTQYF
TGCGCCAGCAGCTACCTTCAAGATACGCAGTATTTT
>TRBD1|TRBJ2-3|TRBV15|.|16
CATSGGQGGGTDTQYF
TGTGCCACCAGCGGGGGACAGGGCGGCGGCACAGATACGCAGTATTTT
>TRBD2|TRBJ2-1|TRBV7-2|.|17
CASSLWAGGGAYNEQFF
TGTGCCAGCAGCTTATGGGCTGGCGGGGGGGCCTACAATGAGCAGTTCTTC
>.|TRBJ2-7|TRBV12-3/TRBV12-4|few|17
CASSPFLDPSGYYEQYF
TGTGCCAGCTCCCCCTTTCTGGACCCGAGTGGATACTACGAGCAGTACTTC
>TRBD1|TRBJ1-6|TRBV27|.|17
CASSLDPLQGMGSPLHF
TGTGCCAGCAGTTTAGACCCTCTACAGGGGATGGGTTCACCCCTCCACTTT
>TRBD1|TRBJ1-2|TRBV29-1|few|11
CSDRDNYGYTF
TGCAGTGACAGGGATAACTATGGCTACACCTTC
>TRBD2|TRBJ2-4|TRBV4-1|.|14
CASSQEGREYIQYF
TGCGCCAGCAGCCAAGAGGGGCGGGAGTACATTCAGTACTTC
>.|TRBJ2-1|TRBV21-1|.|21
CASTSVISSTPSPHKDNEQFF
TGTGCCAGCACCTCTGTTATCAGCTCAACACCAAGTCCTCATAAAGACAATGAGCAGTTCTTC
>.|TRBJ1-2|TRBV27|few|12
CATRGAGYGYTF
TGTGCTACTAGGGGCGCAGGCTATGGCTACACCTTC
>.|TRBJ1-5|TRBV12-3/TRBV12-4|few|16
CASSLETGISNQPQHF
TGTGCCAGCAGTCTCGAGACAGGCATTAGCAATCAGCCCCAGCATTTT
>.|TRBJ2-1|TRBV5-5|.|16
CASSFSEDGPYNEQFF
TGTGCCAGCAGCTTCTCAGAGGACGGACCCTACAATGAGCAGTTCTTC
>TRBD1|TRBJ1-5|TRBV9|.|14
CASSVLTGNQPQHF
TGTGCCAGCAGCGTGTTGACAGGGAATCAGCCCCAGCATTTT
>.|TRBJ2-7|TRBV29-1|.|13
CSVSPRDPYEQYF
TGCAGCGTTTCGCCCAGGGATCCCTACGAGCAGTACTTC
>.|TRBJ1-2|TRBV10-3|.|14
CAISDVLQSYGYTF
TGTGCCATCAGTGATGTTTTACAGTCCTATGGCTACACCTTC
>TRBD1|TRBJ1-2|TRBV28|few|16
CASSSGLGTGNYGYTF
TGTGCCAGCAGTTCCGGGCTTGGGACAGGGAACTATGGCTACACCTTC
>.|TRBJ2-1|TRBV5-6|.|14
CASSRDTAYNEQFF
TGTGCCAGCTCGCGGGACACAGCATACAATGAGCAGTTCTTC
>.|TRBJ2-3|TRBV6-2/TRBV6-3|.|15
CASSYSPGGADTQYF
TGTGCCAGCAGTTACTCTCCTGGGGGCGCAGATACGCAGTATTTT
>.|TRBJ2-2|TRBV12-3/TRBV12-4|.|15
CDSSRQALNTGELFF
TGTGACAGCAGCAGACAGGCCCTGAACACCGGGGAGCTGTTTTTT
>.|TRBJ2-7|TRBV19|.|14
CASSGWDFHGTQYF
TGTGCCAGTAGTGGCTGGGACTTCCACGGCACCCAGTACTTC
>.|TRBJ2-5|TRBV2|few|13
CASFTGLKETQYF
TGTGCCAGCTTTACAGGGTTAAAAGAGACCCAGTACTTC
>.|TRBJ2-3|TRBV10-3|.|14
CAITRVAGSDTQYF
TGTGCCATCACCCGCGTGGCAGGCTCAGATACGCAGTATTTT
>.|TRBJ2-5|TRBV28|.|18
CASSFGHGVGELQETQYF
TGTGCCAGCAGTTTTGGGCATGGAGTTGGGGAACTTCAAGAGACCCAGTACTTC
>TRBD1|TRBJ1-2|TRBV9|.|16
CASSVSRYRGPYGYTF
TGTGCCAGCAGCGTATCTCGGTACAGGGGCCCCTATGGCTACACCTTC
>.|TRBJ2-3|TRBV20-1|.|15
CSARDEGHGADTQYF
TGCAGTGCTAGAGATGAGGGACACGGGGCAGATACGCAGTATTTT
>.|TRBJ1-2|TRBV12-3/TRBV12-4|.|15
CASSFNTRPNYGYTF
TGTGCCAGCAGTTTTAATACCCGCCCAAACTATGGCTACACCTTC
>.|TRBJ1-1|TRBV3-1|few|11
CASSQGDQAFF
TGTGCCAGCAGCCAAGGGGATCAAGCTTTCTTT
>.|TRBJ2-5|TRBV9|few|13
CASSVRTEETQYF
TGTGCCAGCAGCGTTAGGACAGAAGAGACCCAGTACTTC
>.|TRBJ2-3|TRBV29-1|.|14
CSVGGGAPTDTQYF
TGCAGCGTTGGAGGGGGGGCCCCCACAGATACGCAGTATTTT
>.|TRBJ2-1|TRBV4-3|few|16
CASSQLPGSAYNEQFF
TGCGCCAGCAGCCAGCTCCCGGGGAGTGCCTACAATGAGCAGTTCTTC
>.|TRBJ2-7|TRBV7-2|.|13
CASSKWSGDEQYF
TGTGCCAGCAGCAAATGGTCAGGGGACGAGCAGTACTTC
>.|TRBJ1-2|TRBV7-2|few|15
CASSLEPAGNSGYTF
TGTGCCAGCAGCTTAGAGCCCGCAGGGAATTCTGGCTACACCTTC
>TRBD2|TRBJ2-5|TRBV7-9|few|16
CASSLAGLAGFETQYF
TGTGCCAGCAGCTTAGCTGGTCTAGCGGGGTTCGAGACCCAGTACTTC
>.|TRBJ2-7|TRBV11-2|.|12
CASSKRHHEQYF
TGTGCCAGCAGCAAAAGACACCACGAGCAGTACTTC
>TRBD2|TRBJ2-7|TRBV13|.|16
CASSTSAGGFSYEQYF
TGTGCCAGCAGCACCTCAGCGGGGGGCTTCTCCTACGAGCAGTACTTC
>TRBD2|TRBJ2-5|TRBV4-2|.|15
CASSQDGTREETQYF
TGTGCCAGCAGCCAAGACGGGACTAGGGAAGAGACCCAGTACTTC
>.|TRBJ1-2|TRBV7-2|few|17
CASSYRGSVLTNYGYTF
TGTGCCAGCAGCTACCGGGGCAGCGTGCTAACTAACTATGGCTACACCTTC